What follows describes a single T cell receptor (beta chain). Its antigen remains undetermined. Base qualities were left out, and no much larger clone turns up one base away. The donors were roughly 39 Caucasian individuals from Russia, aged 6 to 90 years, who were systemically healthy. Ten milliliters of peripheral blood were drawn from each donor into EDTA-treated Vacutainer tubes. Ficoll-Paque density-gradient centrifugation was used to isolate PBMCs, with at least 7 million obtained per sample. Total RNA, at least 5 micrograms per sample, was extracted from PBMCs with Trizol reagent. For every donor, flow cytometry on a PBMC aliquot measured the percentage of naive CD45RAhigh/CD27high T cells. Receptors were amplified or captured by 5' RACE. Sequencing was carried out with an Illumina HiSeq 2500. A second PCR of roughly 7 to 12 cycles was run with a J-beta primer mix and a sample-barcoded 5' primer. A unique molecular identifier was introduced onto each TCR beta cDNA molecule by a template-switch 5' adaptor carrying 12 random nucleotides. Each sample yielded at least 2.5 million CDR3-containing paired-end reads. First-strand cDNA was synthesized from all RNA with the Mint cDNA synthesis kit, primed by a TRBC-specific oligonucleotide. After uracil-DNA glycosylase treatment, a first 18-cycle PCR used universal primers M1SS and BC2_uni_R on all cDNA. The paper's processing steps were these. For normalization, 1 million high-quality reads, each with a distinct molecular identifier, were randomly selected from each sample. Reads sharing molecular identifiers were discarded rather than binned into consensus sequences. MiTCR, with a Q25 quality threshold and the strictest error-elimination algorithm, was used for CDR3 identification, clonotype clustering and error correction. Lower-bound total TCR beta diversity was estimated with a nonparametric unseen species model using Euler transformation. Starting from the raw public reads, TCRdb applied fastp trimming at Q25, assembled clones with MiXCR and retained in-frame beta chains. Every distinct CDR3 protein forms one entry, paired with its most common genes and DNA. These V and J calls rely on TCRdb rather than the paper's analysis. This sample comprises some 370,000 distinct CDR3 sequences, about 55% of them detected only once. The ten largest clones capture under 60% of the sample.

This sample was included in a study of blood T cells in healthy people across ages (dated by TCRdb to the mid-2010s). Study-level background: In model experiments, template switching captured roughly one uniquely barcoded TCR beta cDNA molecule for every two T cells. The study measured age-related changes in TCR beta repertoire diversity using deep sequencing normalized with unique cDNA molecular identifiers. Four age groups were formed from the donors: young (average around 15 years), middle-aged (just under 40), aged (more than 55) and long-lived (about 75). To avoid experimental bias, donors of different ages were spread randomly across the sequencing lanes. Two additional independent replicas of 1 million unique cDNA reads from the same blood draw were analyzed for two donors (one aged 18 to 30 and one aged 80 or older). The full study reports these points: Conclusive comparison of naive and antigen-experienced compartments was prevented by the profiling of bulk unsorted PBMCs. As age increased, observed TCR beta diversity per million T cells dropped in a roughly linear way, and a significant reduction was already evident by age 40. Compared with the aged group, the long-lived group had more naive CD4+ T cells, fewer expanded clones and increased TCR diversity, a pattern suggesting age selection. Estimates of total diversity based on one million sequenced T cells were considered lower bounds and underestimates. Because the CMV infection status of the donors was unknown, age-related changes in expanded clonotypes may potentially have been confounded. The percentage of naive T cells measured by flow cytometry correlated strongly with observed TCR beta diversity.

The material sequenced was blood. The TCR was taken from a man between 60 and 70 years old in good health.

The sequence in DNA is TGTGCCTGGACCCGACCCGTCCCTAATTCACCCCTCCACTTT. Its coded protein is CAWTRPVPNSPLHF. This chain joins TRBV30 to TRBJ1-6; the D gene is unclear. Taken from cysteine to phenylalanine, the CDR3 has 14 residues. CDR3 DNA is the only sequence kept; it has 42 bases, read in frame from the first base. V drops 4 bases and J drops 6 bases, leaving 13 bases in between. Via the germline V gene (reference sequence), CDR1 is GTSNPN and CDR2 SVGIG.